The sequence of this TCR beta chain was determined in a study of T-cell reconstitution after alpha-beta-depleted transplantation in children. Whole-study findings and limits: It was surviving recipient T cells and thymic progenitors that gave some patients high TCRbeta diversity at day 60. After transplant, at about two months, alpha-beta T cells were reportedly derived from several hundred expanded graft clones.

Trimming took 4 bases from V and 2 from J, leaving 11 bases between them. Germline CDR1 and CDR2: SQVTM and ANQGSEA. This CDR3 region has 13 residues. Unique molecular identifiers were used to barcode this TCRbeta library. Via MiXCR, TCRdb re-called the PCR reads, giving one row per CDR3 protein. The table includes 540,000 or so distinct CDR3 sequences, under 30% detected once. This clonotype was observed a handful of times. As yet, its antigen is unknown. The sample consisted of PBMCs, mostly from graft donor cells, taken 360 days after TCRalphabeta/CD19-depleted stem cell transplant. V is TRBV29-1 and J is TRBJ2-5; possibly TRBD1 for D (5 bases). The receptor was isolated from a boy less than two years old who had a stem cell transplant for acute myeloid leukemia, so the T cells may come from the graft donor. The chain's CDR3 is CSVGTGRQETQYF. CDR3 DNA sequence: TGCAGCGTTGGCACAGGACGACAAGAGACCCAGTACTTC.